The clone carrying this TCR beta chain occurred a few times. Antigen specificity is unknown. The data stem from a study of blood T cells in healthy people across ages. General study results and limits: With naive T cell percentage, TCR beta diversity showed a strong correlation. The long-lived group displayed more naive CD4+ cells, plus higher diversity, than the aged donors did. Using unsorted PBMCs precluded a conclusive naive versus antigen-experienced comparison.

With a J-beta primer mix and a sample-barcoded 5' primer, a second PCR ran about 7 to 11 cycles. Every single cDNA molecule received a tag from a template-switch adaptor with 12 random nucleotides. TCRdb itself ran the 5' RACE reads through MiXCR, one entry per CDR3 protein. The sample yields 590,000 or so distinct CDR3 sequences, under 30% seen once. The CDR3 runs to 15 residues. CDR1 and CDR2 (germline): MNHEY, SVGAGI. The sequence was collected from a woman of 80 years or more in good health. The V and J genes are TRBV6-5 and TRBJ2-4; 7 bases align to TRBD2. The end of the DNA fits TRBJ2-7 better, so the J call may be wrong. Sequencing was performed on blood. CDR3 nucleotides: TGTGCCAGCAGCGAAGTCGGGGGGTCCCCCTACGAGCAGTACTTC. This encodes CASSEVGGSPYEQYF.